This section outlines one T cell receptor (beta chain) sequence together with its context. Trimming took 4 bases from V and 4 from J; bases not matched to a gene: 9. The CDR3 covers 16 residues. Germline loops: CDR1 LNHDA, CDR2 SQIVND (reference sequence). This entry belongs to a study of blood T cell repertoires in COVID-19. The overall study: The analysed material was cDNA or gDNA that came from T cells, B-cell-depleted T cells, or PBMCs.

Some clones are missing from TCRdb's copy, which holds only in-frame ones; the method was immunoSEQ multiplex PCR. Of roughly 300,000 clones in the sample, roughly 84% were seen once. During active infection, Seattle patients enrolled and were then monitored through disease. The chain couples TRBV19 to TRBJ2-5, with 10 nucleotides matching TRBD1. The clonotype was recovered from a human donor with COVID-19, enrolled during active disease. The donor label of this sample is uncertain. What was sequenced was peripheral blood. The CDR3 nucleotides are TGTGCCAGTAGTAGACCGGGACAGGGGAGAAGAGAGACCCAGTACTTC. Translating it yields CASSRPGQGRRETQYF. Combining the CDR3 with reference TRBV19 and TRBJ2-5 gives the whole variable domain DGGITQSPKYLFRKEGQNVTLSCEQNLNHDAMYWYRQDPGQGLRLIYYSQIVNDFQKGDIAEGYSVSREKKESFPLTVTSAQKNPTAFYLCASSRPGQGRRETQYFGPGTRLLVL.